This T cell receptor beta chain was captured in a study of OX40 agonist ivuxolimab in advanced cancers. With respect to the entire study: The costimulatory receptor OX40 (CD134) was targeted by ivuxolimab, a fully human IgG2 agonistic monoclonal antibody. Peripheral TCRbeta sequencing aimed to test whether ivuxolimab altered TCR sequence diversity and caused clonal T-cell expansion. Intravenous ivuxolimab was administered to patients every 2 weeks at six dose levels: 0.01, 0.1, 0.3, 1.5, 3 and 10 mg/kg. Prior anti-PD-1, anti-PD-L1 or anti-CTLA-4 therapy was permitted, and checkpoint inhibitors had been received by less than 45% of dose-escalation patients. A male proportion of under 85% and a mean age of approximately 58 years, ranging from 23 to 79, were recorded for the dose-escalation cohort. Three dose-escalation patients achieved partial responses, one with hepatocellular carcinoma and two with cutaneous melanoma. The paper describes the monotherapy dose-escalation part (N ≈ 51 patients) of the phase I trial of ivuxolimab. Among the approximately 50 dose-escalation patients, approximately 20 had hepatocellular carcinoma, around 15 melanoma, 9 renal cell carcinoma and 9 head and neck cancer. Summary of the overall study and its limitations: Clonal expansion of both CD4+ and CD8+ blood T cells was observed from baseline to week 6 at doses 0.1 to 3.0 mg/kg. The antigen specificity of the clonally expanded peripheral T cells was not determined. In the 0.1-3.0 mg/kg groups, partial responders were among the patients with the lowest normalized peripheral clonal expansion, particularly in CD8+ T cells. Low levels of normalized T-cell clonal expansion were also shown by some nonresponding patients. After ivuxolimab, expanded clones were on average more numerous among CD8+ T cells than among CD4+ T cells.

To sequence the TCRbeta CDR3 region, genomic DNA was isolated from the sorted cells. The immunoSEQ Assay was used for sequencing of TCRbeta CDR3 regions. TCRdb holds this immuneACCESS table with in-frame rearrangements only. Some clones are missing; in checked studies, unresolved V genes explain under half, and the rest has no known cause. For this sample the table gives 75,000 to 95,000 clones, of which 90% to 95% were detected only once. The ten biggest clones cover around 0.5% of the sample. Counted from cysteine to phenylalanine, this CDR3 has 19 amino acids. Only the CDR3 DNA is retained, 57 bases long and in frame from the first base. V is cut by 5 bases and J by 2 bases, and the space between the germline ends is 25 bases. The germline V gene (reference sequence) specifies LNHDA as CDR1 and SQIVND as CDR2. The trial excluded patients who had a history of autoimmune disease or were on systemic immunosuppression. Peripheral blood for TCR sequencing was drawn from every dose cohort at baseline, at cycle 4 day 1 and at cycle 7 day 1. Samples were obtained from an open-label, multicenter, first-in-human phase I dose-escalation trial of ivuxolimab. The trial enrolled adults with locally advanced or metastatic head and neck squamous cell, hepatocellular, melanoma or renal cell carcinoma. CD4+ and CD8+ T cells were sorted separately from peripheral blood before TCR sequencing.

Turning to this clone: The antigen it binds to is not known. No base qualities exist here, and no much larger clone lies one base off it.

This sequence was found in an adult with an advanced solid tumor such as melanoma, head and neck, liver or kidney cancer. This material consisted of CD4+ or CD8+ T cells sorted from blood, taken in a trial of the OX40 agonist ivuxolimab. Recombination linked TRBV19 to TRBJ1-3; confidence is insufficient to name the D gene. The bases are TGTGCCAGTAGTGATCCCGGGCCTACCGCTATTTTTCCTGGAAACACCATATATTTT. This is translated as CASSDPGPTAIFPGNTIYF. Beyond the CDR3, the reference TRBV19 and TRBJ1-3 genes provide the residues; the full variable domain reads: DGGITQSPKYLFRKEGQNVTLSCEQNLNHDAMYWYRQDPGQGLRLIYYSQIVNDFQKGDIAEGYSVSREKKESFPLTVTSAQKNPTAFYLCASSDPGPTAIFPGNTIYFGEGSWLTVV.